A single sample is the source of the 11 T cell receptor beta chains below, sequenced in a study of blood T cells in healthy people across ages. A second PCR of roughly 6 to 12 cycles used a sample-barcoded 5' primer and a J-beta primer mix. TCRdb fed the 5' RACE reads into MiXCR, producing one record per CDR3 protein. The sample has about 1.8 million distinct CDR3 sequences; 40% to 55% are singletons. The sample was blood. The receptors were gathered from a woman aged 40 to 49 in good health.

On this clonotype itself: At one boundary the junction diverges from the germline segment, which might be a read error. The rearrangement links TRBV7-2 to TRBJ1-5; the D gene is possibly TRBD1 (6 bases). CDR3 length equals 17 residues. CDR1 is SGHTA, CDR2 FQGNSA, per germline. CDR3 protein: CASSLAGGGYSNQPQHF. CDR3 nucleotide sequence: TGTGCCAGCAGCCTAGCTGGGGGGGGCTATAGCAATCAGCCCCAGCATTTT.

This clonotype has ten or more counts. V is TRBV10-3 and J is TRBJ2-1, with 7 nucleotides matching TRBD2. Germline loops: CDR1 ENHRY, CDR2 SYGVKD. The CDR3 covers 15 residues. Trimming took 3 bases from V and 5 from J; bases not matched to a gene: 7. The CDR3 sequence is CAISDPGLADNEQFF. DNA of the CDR3: TGTGCCATCAGTGACCCAGGCCTAGCGGACAATGAGCAGTTCTTC.

This clonotype turned up a few times. The gene calls are TRBV29-1 and TRBJ2-5, with 11 bases that match TRBD1. In germline, CDR1 is SQVTM, CDR2 ANQGSEA. The V and J ends lost 7 bases and 5 bases, in that order; junction bases with no gene match: 12. The CDR3 runs 15 residues. The CDR3 bases are TGCAGCGCCAGAGGGGACAGGGGGTTGGGGGAGACCCAGTACTTC. Encoded protein: CSARGDRGLGETQYF.

The chain recombines TRBV6-5 with TRBJ2-1; 8 nucleotides align to TRBD2. The trim removed 6 bases at V and 9 bases at J, leaving 13 bases unmatched. CDR3 size: 15 residues. Germline V lookup: CDR1 MNHEY, CDR2 SVGAGI. The DNA for the CDR3 is TGTGCCAGCAGCCTAACCGGGACTAGTCTTAGTGAGCAGTTCTTC. Its protein product is CASSLTGTSLSEQFF.

This clonotype came up a few times. The chain couples TRBV28 to TRBJ2-5; a weak D match, TRBD2 (6 bases). Germline-derived CDR1 and CDR2 are MDHEN and SYDVKM. Trimming removed 4 bases at V and 1 base at J, with 13 bases between. The CDR3 length is 15 residues. CDR3 coding DNA: TGTGCCAGCAGTTCGATTTGGCGGGGCCAAGAGACCCAGTACTTC. It yields the protein CASSSIWRGQETQYF.

This clonotype was counted between two and nine times. The chain is built from TRBV3-1 and TRBJ2-1, with D uncertain. The length of the CDR3 is 16 residues. The germline gives CDR1 LGHDT, CDR2 YNNKEL (reference sequence). V was clipped by 4 bases and J by 3 bases, with 16 bases between them. DNA for the CDR3: TGTGCCAGCAGCCGGTTTGCCAGCGTCGGCTACAATGAGCAGTTCTTC. Translation: CASSRFASVGYNEQFF.

This clonotype has only a few counts. This chain uses TRBV3-1 with TRBJ2-5, with D perhaps TRBD2 (6 bases). Germline-derived CDR1 and CDR2 are LGHDT and YNNKEL (reference sequence). This CDR3 spans 17 amino acids. V was shortened by 0 bases and J by 4 bases, with 18 bases between the two germline ends. CDR3 DNA sequence: TGTGCCAGCAGCCAAGATCCTTGGGGGGAACAGCCAGAGACCCAGTACTTC. Translating it yields CASSQDPWGEQPETQYF.

This clonotype was seen more than once but under ten times. V is TRBV11-2 and J is TRBJ2-7; D may be TRBD2 (6 bases). The CDR3 has 15 amino acids. Germline loops: CDR1 SGHAT, CDR2 FQNNGV. V gave up 1 base and J gave up 0 bases, with 10 bases separating them. CDR3 region: CASSLGGERSYEQYF. DNA of the CDR3: TGTGCCAGCAGCTTAGGGGGGGAACGCTCCTACGAGCAGTACTTC.

On this clonotype itself: Because the CDR3's place on the DNA is in doubt, the DNA is left out and the CDR3 is given as listed by TCRdb. The chain couples TRBV27 to TRBJ2-5. Counting both end residues, the CDR3 totals 15 amino acids. Germline values: CDR1 MNHEY, CDR2 SMNVEV (reference sequence). The CDR3 reads CASSTSSGVWETQYF.

Written as DNA, the CDR3 is TGTGCCAGCAGCCGCTACGACAGTGAGGATCAGCCCCAGCATTTT. It is translated as CASSRYDSEDQPQHF. The V call is TRBV6-1, the J call TRBJ1-5; tentative D call: TRBD1 (5 bases). Germline CDR1 and CDR2: MNHNS and SASEGT. The CDR3 runs to 15 residues. Trimming took 6 bases from V and 5 from J, leaving 17 bases between them.

The chain employs TRBV20-1 and TRBJ1-2, with 7 positions matching TRBD1. CDR1 and CDR2 from the germline V gene are DFQATT and SNEGSKA (reference sequence). The CDR3 sequence is 12 residues long. The V and J ends lost 5 bases and 6 bases, in that order; junction bases with no gene match: 6. The CDR3 region is CSARRGSNGYTF. CDR3 DNA sequence: TGCAGTGCTCGCAGGGGGTCGAATGGCTACACCTTC.